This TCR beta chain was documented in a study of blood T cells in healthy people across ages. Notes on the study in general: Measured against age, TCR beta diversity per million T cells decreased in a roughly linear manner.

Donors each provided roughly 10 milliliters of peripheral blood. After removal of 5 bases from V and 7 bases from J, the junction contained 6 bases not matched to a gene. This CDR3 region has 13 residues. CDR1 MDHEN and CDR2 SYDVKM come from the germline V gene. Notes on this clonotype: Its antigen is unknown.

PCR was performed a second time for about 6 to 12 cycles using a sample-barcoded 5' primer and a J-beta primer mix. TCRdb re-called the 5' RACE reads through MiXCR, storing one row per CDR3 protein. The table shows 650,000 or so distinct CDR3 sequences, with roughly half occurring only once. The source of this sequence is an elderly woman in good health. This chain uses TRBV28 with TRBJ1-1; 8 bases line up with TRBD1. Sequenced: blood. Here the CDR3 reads CASSTGTGLEAFF. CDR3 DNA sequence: TGTGCCAGCAGTACGGGGACAGGACTTGAAGCTTTCTTT.